The 20 T cell receptor beta chains listed next were all sequenced from one sample in a study of blood T cell repertoires in COVID-19. Clones were sequenced by immunoSEQ multiplex PCR, and TCRdb holds only the in-frame ones, with some missing. The repertoire consists of approximately 220,000 clones, with around 82% occurring once and the leading ten covering 4.8%. The specimen sequenced was PBMCs or T cells enriched from blood (not recorded which). The source is a woman aged 45-60 years who had been exposed to COVID-19.

The table lists this clone with a few counts. The rearrangement links TRBV20-1 to TRBJ1-1, with D perhaps matching TRBD1 (6 bases). V was clipped by 3 bases and J by 3 bases, with 14 bases between them. The germline V gene has CDR1 DFQATT and CDR2 SNEGSKA (reference sequence). This CDR3 region has 14 residues. CDR3: CSASMGRGYTEAFF. The CDR3 nucleotides read TGCAGTGCTAGTATGGGCAGGGGATACACTGAAGCTTTCTTT.

This clone has only a few counts. The rearrangement joins TRBV19 to TRBJ1-5, with 8 nucleotides matching TRBD1. The CDR3 is 18 amino acids. CDR1 and CDR2 (germline): LNHDA, SQIVND (reference sequence). With V trimmed by 0 bases and J by 0 bases, 7 bases remained unmatched. The CDR3 loop reads CASSIDQGTGVSNQPQHF. In DNA, the CDR3 is TGTGCCAGTAGTATAGATCAAGGGACAGGAGTTAGCAATCAGCCCCAGCATTTT.

This clone has more than one count but fewer than ten. The chain has TRBV4-2 and TRBJ2-3, with 10 nucleotides matching TRBD2. The CDR3 has 16 residues. J gave up 5 bases and V 1 base, and 6 bases lay outside the gene matches. The germline CDR1 and CDR2 sequences are LGHNA and YNFKEQ. CDR3 residues: CASSQASSGGLDTQYF. The CDR3 DNA sequence: TGTGCCAGCAGCCAAGCTAGTAGCGGGGGGTTAGATACGCAGTATTTT.

The chain carries TRBV7-9 and TRBJ2-7, with TRBD2 as a possible D gene (6 bases). The length of the CDR3 is 15 residues. V was cut by 2 bases and J by 7 bases, with 18 bases left in between. Germline CDR1 SEHNR, CDR2 FQNEAQ (reference sequence). This CDR3 is CASSLTPTVGGEQYF. In nucleotides, the CDR3 is TGTGCCAGCAGCTTAACCCCGACAGTCGGAGGGGAGCAGTACTTC.

J is TRBJ1-2 and V is TRBV5-4; 8 bases map to TRBD1. The length of the CDR3 is 14 residues. Trimming removed 1 base from V and 5 bases from J; junction bases left unmatched: 4. Germline CDR1 SGHNT, CDR2 YYREEE (reference sequence). CDR3 nucleotides: TGTGCCAGCAGCTTGAAGGGACAGGATTATGGCTACACCTTC. Protein: CASSLKGQDYGYTF.

The gene calls are TRBV20-1 and TRBJ2-1; no definite D call. The CDR3 sequence is 12 residues long. The V gene's germline CDR1 is DFQATT and CDR2 SNEGSKA (reference sequence). The V end lost 3 bases, the J end lost 9 bases, and 12 bases lay between the germline ends. In DNA form, the CDR3 reads TGCAGTGCTAGTTTAGGAGTGGGTGAGCAGTTCTTC. It codes for CSASLGVGEQFF.

CDR3 amino acids: CASSAAGTGLSEQYF. The CDR3 DNA reads TGTGCCAGTAGCGCCGCCGGGACAGGGCTCAGCGAGCAGTACTTC. The chain has TRBV19 and TRBJ2-7; 9 positions agree with TRBD1. Germline CDR1 LNHDA, CDR2 SQIVND (reference sequence). The CDR3 loop spans 15 amino acids. V shed 6 bases, J shed 6 bases, and the junction held 12 bases outside the gene matches.

This chain joins TRBV7-3 and TRBJ2-7, with 7 positions matching TRBD2. The CDR3 is made up of 13 amino acids. The ends lost 1 base at V and 12 bases at J; junction bases unmatched: 9. Germline assignment: CDR1 SGHTA and CDR2 FQGTGA. The CDR3 protein is CASSLIGGGTPYF. Here the CDR3 DNA reads TGTGCCAGCAGCTTAATCGGGGGAGGGACCCCGTACTTC.

Regarding this clone: A read error may account for a junction end that differs from germline. The J gene is TRBJ1-1, the V gene TRBV6-1; 7 bases are shared with TRBD1. This CDR3 spans 13 amino acids. Germline V gene data show CDR1 as MNHNS and CDR2 as SASEGT. The CDR3 here is CASSENWRDRKRF. Written as DNA, the CDR3 is TGTGCCAGCAGTGAAAATTGGAGGGACAGAAAAAGATTT.

J is TRBJ1-6 and V is TRBV5-6; D not resolved. Germline lookup yields CDR1 SGHDT and CDR2 YYEEEE. The CDR3 length is 13 residues. V was cut by 0 bases and J by 10 bases, with 8 bases left in between. CDR3 sequence reads: CASSLVERSPLHF. In DNA, the CDR3 is TGTGCCAGCAGCTTGGTTGAGAGGTCACCCCTCCACTTT.

The chain uses TRBV7-2 and TRBJ1-4; possible D gene TRBD1, 6 bases. Germline CDR1 reads SGHTA; CDR2 reads FQGNSA. This CDR3 contains 12 residues. Trimming removed 6 bases from V and 7 bases from J, with 9 bases in between. The CDR3 DNA reads as TGTGCCAGCAGTCCGGACAGTGAAAAACTGTTTTTT. This gives the protein CASSPDSEKLFF.

V usage is TRBV5-1 and J usage is TRBJ2-2; D is unresolved. V lost 4 bases and J 1 base, leaving 17 bases between the germline ends. Looked up from germline, CDR1 is SGHRS and CDR2 is YFSETQ. CDR3 length: 17 amino acids. The DNA for the CDR3 is TGCGCCAGCAGCCAGAATACCCCCCCAGGGAACACCGGGGAGCTGTTTTTT. Protein product: CASSQNTPPGNTGELFF. The whole variable domain, filled in from reference TRBV5-1 and TRBJ2-2, reads KAGVTQTPRYLIKTRGQQVTLSCSPISGHRSVSWYQQTPGQGLQFLFEYFSETQRNKGNFPGRFSGRQFSNSRSEMNVSTLELGDSALYLCASSQNTPPGNTGELFFGEGSRLTVL.

The chain employs TRBV20-1 and TRBJ2-7; 10 nucleotides line up with TRBD2. This CDR3 region has 9 residues. CDR1 is DFQATT, CDR2 SNEGSKA, per germline (reference sequence). CDR3 loop: CSDRTSGQV. As DNA, the CDR3 is TGCAGTGACCGGACTAGCGGACAGGTC.

The genes are TRBV7-2 and TRBJ1-6, with 7 nucleotides matching TRBD1. The CDR3 has 17 amino acids. Germline V gene lookup returns CDR1 SGHTA and CDR2 FQGNSA. Trimming at V came to 1 base and at J to 10 bases, leaving 13 bases not matched to a gene. This chain's CDR3 is CASSLVSGQGVRSPLHF. In DNA form, the CDR3 reads TGTGCCAGCAGCTTAGTCTCGGGGCAGGGGGTGAGATCACCCCTCCACTTT.

About this clone: The sample carries other DNA sequences with the same CDR3. For the CDR3, the DNA is TGTGCCAGCAGTCGGACAGGGGTAGACACCATATATTTT. Translating gives CASSRTGVDTIYF. The V and J genes are TRBV2 and TRBJ1-3, with TRBD1 identical over 9 bases. The CDR3 is 13 residues long. With V trimmed by 5 bases and J by 8 bases, 4 bases remained unmatched. CDR1 is SNHLY, CDR2 FYNNEI, per germline. Full variable domain (rest looked up from reference TRBV2 and TRBJ1-3): EPEVTQTPSHQVTQMGQEVILRCVPISNHLYFYWYRQILGQKVEFLVSFYNNEISEKSEIFDDQFSVERPDGSNFTLKIRSTKLEDSAMYFCASSRTGVDTIYFGEGSWLTVV.

The J gene is TRBJ1-1, the V gene TRBV5-4; no clear D gene. Trimming cost V 0 bases and J 2 bases, with 8 bases left between them. This CDR3 is built from 14 residues. In germline, CDR1 is SGHNT, CDR2 YYREEE (reference sequence). The CDR3 nucleotides are TGTGCCAGCAGCTTGGACGGAGCTAACACTGAAGCTTTCTTT. Protein: CASSLDGANTEAFF.

The V and J genes are TRBV28 and TRBJ1-2, with D uncertain. This CDR3 region has 12 residues. Germline V gene sequence: CDR1 MDHEN, CDR2 SYDVKM. The V end was cut by 7 bases, the J end by 2 bases, with 8 bases between. For the CDR3, the DNA is TGTGCCAGCAACTTACTCAACTATGGCTACACCTTC. Translation: CASNLLNYGYTF.

This rearrangement joins TRBV9 to TRBJ1-2; 11 nucleotides align to TRBD1. Germline trimming cut 0 bases from V and 1 base from J; bases unmatched to any gene: 8. In germline, CDR1 is SGDLS, CDR2 YYNGEE. The CDR3 contains 18 residues. The CDR3: CASSVEGTGGPLNYGYTF. CDR3 DNA sequence: TGTGCCAGCAGCGTAGAGGGGACAGGGGGTCCACTTAACTATGGCTACACCTTC.

The J gene is TRBJ1-6, the V gene TRBV3-1 (or the pseudogene TRBV3-2), with unresolved D. V lost 1 base to trimming and J lost 7 bases, with 14 bases between them. The CDR3 is 16 amino acids. Germline-derived CDR1 and CDR2 are LGHDT and YNNKEL (reference sequence). The CDR3 loop is CASSQVGPTSNSPLHF. The CDR3, as DNA: TGTGCCAGCAGCCAAGTGGGCCCGACGTCGAATTCACCCCTCCACTTT.

This sequence joins TRBV18 and TRBJ1-2, with D possibly matching TRBD1 (6 bases). Trimming removed 4 bases at V and 7 bases at J, with 13 bases between. CDR3 length: 13 residues. Germline V gene lookup returns CDR1 KGHSH and CDR2 LQKENI. In DNA, the CDR3 is TGTGCCAGCTCACTAAACACAGGGAGTGGCTACACCTTC. Protein: CASSLNTGSGYTF.